The table lists the clone carrying this T cell receptor beta chain with many counts. Antigen: not known. The data derive from a study of T cells after yellow fever vaccination. General study results and limits: Weaker, the secondary response peaked sooner, at day 5 versus 15.

The 5'RACE template-switching step produced TCR cDNA and added a universal primer site and UMIs. In TCRdb, the 5' RACE reads were re-called with MiXCR into one record per CDR3 protein. The data contain approximately 300,000 distinct CDR3 sequences, about 10% of them singletons. V dropped 0 bases and J dropped 5; count of bases not matched to a gene: 4. The CDR3 extends over 15 amino acids. Germline CDR1 is MNHEY and CDR2 is SVGAGI. J is TRBJ1-2 and V is TRBV6-5, with 9 bases aligning to TRBD1. Specimen: CD4+ T cells sorted from PBMCs, collected 45 days after the yellow fever booster vaccination. The TCR comes from a man aged 18 to 30 who received the YFV17D yellow fever vaccine. The chain's CDR3 is CASSYSTGGLYGYTF. The CDR3 DNA reads TGTGCCAGCAGTTACTCGACAGGGGGGTTGTATGGCTACACCTTC.